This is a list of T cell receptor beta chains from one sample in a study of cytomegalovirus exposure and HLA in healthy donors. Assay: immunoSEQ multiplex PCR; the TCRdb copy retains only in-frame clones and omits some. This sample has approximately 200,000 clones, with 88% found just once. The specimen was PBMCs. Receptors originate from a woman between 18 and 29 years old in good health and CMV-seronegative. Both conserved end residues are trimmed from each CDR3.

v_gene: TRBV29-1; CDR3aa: SVLGGGYGYT
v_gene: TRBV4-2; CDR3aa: ASSLRLESGRADTQY
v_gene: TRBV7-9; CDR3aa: ASSLLLSGSSSYEQY
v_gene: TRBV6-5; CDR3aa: ASSYSAGTSNEKLF
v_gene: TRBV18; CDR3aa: ASSRGTGSDGTQY
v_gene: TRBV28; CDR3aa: ASIPTGTGSTDTQY
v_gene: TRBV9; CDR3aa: ASSVGSSGRAREQF
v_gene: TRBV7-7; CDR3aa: ASSLDGVGEQY
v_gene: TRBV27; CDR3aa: ASSLSGGLYYEQY
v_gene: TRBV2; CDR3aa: ASRGQGRTEAF
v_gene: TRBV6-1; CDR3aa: ASSEARPNQPQH
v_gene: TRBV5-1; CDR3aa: ASSLDIDNEQF
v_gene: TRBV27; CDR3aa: ASSFGTSGRQGEQF
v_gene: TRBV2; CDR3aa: ASSDNVAYEQY
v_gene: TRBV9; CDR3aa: ASSGIPRSGELF
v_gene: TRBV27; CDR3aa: ASSAGTGEGTSGRARLYEQY